The clone carrying this TCR beta chain turned up a few times. The data were obtained in a study of blood T cell repertoires in COVID-19. In the study overall: Acute and convalescent COVID-19 samples came from the United States, Italy and Spain. From T cells, B-cell-depleted T cells, or PBMCs came the material, which was cDNA or gDNA.

Per the study methods: Reference gene primers were amplified, and this amplification served to estimate nucleated cell counts. Only in-frame clones appear in the TCRdb table, and some are missing; sequencing was by immunoSEQ multiplex PCR. V and J calls and clone size are as listed in that table; D and trimming were resolved from the DNA. The sample shows about 120,000 clones, less than 85% of them seen only once. Germline V lookup: CDR1 SEHNR, CDR2 FQNEAQ (reference sequence). V lost 5 bases, J lost 7 bases, and 12 bases lay in between. CDR3 length equals 13 residues. Sequences were obtained from peripheral blood. The sequence derives from a human donor in a cohort sampled during active COVID-19. The chain recombines TRBV7-9 with TRBJ2-1, with D uncertain. As DNA, the CDR3 is TGTGCCAGCAGCCCGACGTACGGGAATGAGCAGTTCTTC. It is translated as CASSPTYGNEQFF.